The clone carrying this T cell receptor (beta chain) came up many times. Original analysis: Construction of a distant-metastasis classifier for papillary thyroid cancer relied on CDR3 differences across clinicopathological groups. TCRdb reassembled clones from the PCR reads with MiXCR. The V and J calls and clone size come from TCRdb's table, not from the authors' own analysis. The table lists about 17,000 clones, about 15% of them singletons. The data were obtained in a study of metastatic and nonmetastatic thyroid tumors. Across the study: Repertoire comparison spanned blood and tumor or nodule tissue of malignant and benign thyroid patients.

Every patient was untreated before thyroid surgery. The CDR3 has 16 amino acids. Germline lookup yields CDR1 MNHNS and CDR2 SASEGT. J lost 4 bases, V lost 5 bases, and 12 bases had no gene match. Source material: blood. The chain couples TRBV6-1 to TRBJ2-7, with 9 positions matching TRBD2. This sequence originates from a male donor with papillary thyroid cancer or a benign thyroid nodule (not recorded which). Some clones in this sample may be carry-over from other donors' samples. CDR3 residues: CASSFEPGLAAYEQYF. CDR3 bases: TGTGCCAGCAGTTTCGAGCCGGGACTAGCAGCTTACGAGCAGTACTTC.